These 21 T cell receptor beta chains came from one sample sequenced in a study of shared clonotypes between healthy human individuals. Profiled with immunoSEQ multiplex PCR; TCRdb holds only in-frame clones, not every one. The profile shows approximately 700,000 clones, around four fifths of them singletons. The sequencing input was memory CD4+ T cells sorted from blood. Sample subset: CD45RA-negative fraction. These TCRs come from a woman aged 25-40 years in good health.

The V gene is TRBV4-2, the J gene TRBJ1-5; maybe TRBD1 (5 bases). Trimming shortened V by 0 bases and J by 6 bases, and 9 bases separated the two germline ends. Germline values: CDR1 LGHNA, CDR2 YNFKEQ. CDR3 length: 14 residues. CDR3 nucleotides: TGTGCCAGCAGCCAAGATGGGGGTCTTCAGCCCCAGCATTTT. This translates into CASSQDGGLQPQHF.

V gene TRBV28 combines with J gene TRBJ1-5, with 7 bases lining up with TRBD1. The CDR3 runs 13 residues. The germline V gene has CDR1 MDHEN and CDR2 SYDVKM. With V trimmed by 6 bases and J by 9 bases, 8 bases remained unmatched. The CDR3 sequence is CASRSTGVAPQHF. The CDR3 DNA is TGTGCCAGCAGGTCAACAGGGGTAGCGCCCCAGCATTTT.

The V gene is TRBV6-6, the J gene TRBJ2-6, with 7 positions matching TRBD1. The V gene's germline CDR1 is MNHNY and CDR2 SVGAGI (reference sequence). The CDR3 extends over 15 amino acids. Germline trimming cut 4 bases from V and 2 bases from J; bases unmatched to any gene: 2. This CDR3 reads CASSWGQPGANVLTF. The CDR3, as DNA: TGTGCCAGCAGTTGGGGACAGCCTGGGGCCAACGTCCTGACTTTC.

The V and J genes are TRBV25-1 and TRBJ2-1; D is possibly TRBD1 (6 bases). Germline-derived CDR1 and CDR2 are MGHDK and SYGVNS. This CDR3 region has 16 residues. The V and J ends lost 1 base and 6 bases respectively, with 16 bases between them. The CDR3 DNA sequence: TGTGCCAGCAGTGAATGGGCGGACAGCCCGTTCAATGAGCAGTTCTTC. Protein product: CASSEWADSPFNEQFF.

This clone was counted between two and nine times. Other DNA sequences of this sample code for an identical CDR3. V is TRBV6-1 and J is TRBJ2-7; D is possibly TRBD2 (6 bases). CDR1 MNHNS and CDR2 SASEGT come from the germline V gene. The V gene lost 1 base and the J gene lost 3 bases, with 7 bases spanning the gap. The CDR3 loop spans 13 amino acids. The CDR3 DNA sequence: TGTGCCAGCAGTGAAGGCGGGAACTACGAGCAGTACTTC. Its protein product is CASSEGGNYEQYF.

The chain is built from TRBV6-4 and TRBJ2-2, with 7 positions matching TRBD1. CDR3 length: 14 residues. V trimming: 4 bases; J trimming: 1 base; junction bases outside the gene matches: 0. CDR1 and CDR2 (germline): MRHNA, SNTAGT. The CDR3 bases are TGTGCCAGCAGTGGACAGGGGAACACCGGGGAGCTGTTTTTT. This encodes CASSGQGNTGELFF.

Concerning this clone: The same CDR3 can be traced to other DNA sequences in this sample. The chain has TRBV7-2 and TRBJ1-1; D is uncertain. V was trimmed by 5 bases and J by 1 base, leaving 8 bases between them. This CDR3 is 13 amino acids long. Germline V gene data show CDR1 as SGHTA and CDR2 as FQGNSA. CDR3 DNA: TGTGCCAGCAGCCTACTAGGGAACACTGAAGCTTTCTTT. It is translated as CASSLLGNTEAFF.

There are a few counts of this clone. This chain joins TRBV19 and TRBJ2-6, with 7 bases lining up with TRBD1. Trimming cost V 5 bases and J 0 bases; bases outside gene matches: 4. CDR3 length: 16 residues. Germline assignment: CDR1 LNHDA and CDR2 SQIVND (reference sequence). CDR3 amino acids: CASSLRQGSGANVLTF. The CDR3 DNA reads TGTGCCAGTAGTCTACGACAGGGCTCTGGGGCCAACGTCCTGACTTTC.

The CDR3 spells CASSPLSGANVLTF. The CDR3 DNA sequence: TGCGCCAGCAGCCCCCTCTCTGGGGCCAACGTCCTGACTTTC. V gene TRBV5-1 combines with J gene TRBJ2-6; D remains unclear. Germline V lookup: CDR1 SGHRS, CDR2 YFSETQ. The CDR3 consists of 14 residues. V gave up 4 bases and J gave up 0 bases, with 5 bases separating them.

A word on this clone: Other DNA sequences in the sample encode the same CDR3. V is TRBV2 and J is TRBJ2-5; TRBD2 agrees at 7 bases. V lost 8 bases and J lost 5; bases outside the gene matches: 2. Germline CDR1 reads SNHLY; CDR2 reads FYNNEI. CDR3 size: 11 residues. CDR3 sequence: CASGREETQYF. The CDR3 DNA is TGTGCCAGCGGGAGGGAGGAGACCCAGTACTTC.

The chain carries TRBV2 and TRBJ2-3, with D possibly TRBD2 on 5 matching bases. CDR1 is SNHLY and CDR2 is FYNNEI in the germline V gene. With 6 bases removed from V and 2 bases from J, the gap between germline ends came to 15 bases. The CDR3 is 15 residues long. The CDR3 sequence: CASSPDGLYTDTQYF. CDR3 bases: TGTGCCAGCAGCCCAGACGGACTCTACACAGATACGCAGTATTTT.

This rearrangement joins TRBV4-2 to TRBJ2-7, with 8 bases identical to TRBD1. The V segment lost 2 bases and the J segment 0 bases; nucleotides outside the gene matches: 6. The length of the CDR3 is 16 residues. Germline CDR1 and CDR2: LGHNA and YNFKEQ. CDR3 protein: CASSQQVQGASYEQYF. In nucleotides, the CDR3 is TGTGCCAGCAGCCAACAGGTCCAGGGGGCCTCCTACGAGCAGTACTTC.

For this clone: This CDR3 is also generated by other DNA sequences in the sample. The chain carries TRBV20-1 and TRBJ2-5; D is uncertain. The CDR3 length is 11 residues. Trimming removed 1 base at V and 5 bases at J, with 5 bases between. Germline-derived CDR1 and CDR2 are DFQATT and SNEGSKA (reference sequence). The DNA of the CDR3 is TGCAGTGCTAGAGTCTCGGAGACCCAGTACTTC. Translated, it gives CSARVSETQYF.

The chain carries TRBV2 and TRBJ1-1, with unresolved D. V was shortened by 2 bases and J by 7 bases, with 17 bases between the two germline ends. Germline V lookup: CDR1 SNHLY, CDR2 FYNNEI. CDR3 size: 15 residues. The CDR3 coding sequence is TGTGCCAGCAGTGAATCGTGGGCCGTCGTTCTTGAAGCTTTCTTT. Its translation is CASSESWAVVLEAFF.

This clone has a single count. The chain links TRBV7-9 to TRBJ1-4, with D perhaps TRBD1 (5 bases). Germline lookup yields CDR1 SEHNR and CDR2 FQNEAQ (reference sequence). V was cut by 1 base and J by 5 bases, with 14 bases left in between. CDR3 length: 16 residues. The CDR3 DNA sequence: TGTGCCAGCAGCTTAGGAGTGGCCAGGGAGAATGAAAAACTGTTTTTT. This sequence encodes CASSLGVARENEKLFF.

The chain joins TRBV30 to TRBJ1-3; D possibly corresponds to TRBD1 (5 bases). Germline-derived CDR1 and CDR2 are GTSNPN and SVGIG (reference sequence). The CDR3 loop spans 16 amino acids. Trimming removed 4 bases at V and 0 bases at J, with 16 bases between. The CDR3 DNA is TGTGCCTGGACGAGGGGTGAGGGACGCTCTGGAAACACCATATATTTT. Translation gives CAWTRGEGRSGNTIYF.

The chain links TRBV5-8 to TRBJ1-2; D is uncertain. V was clipped by 3 bases and J by 7 bases, with 10 bases between them. The CDR3 is 12 amino acids. The germline CDR1 and CDR2 sequences are SGHTS and YDEGEE. Here the CDR3 reads CASSSTAGGYTF. In nucleotides, the CDR3 is TGTGCCAGCAGCTCAACCGCTGGTGGCTACACCTTC.

This chain connects TRBV9 to TRBJ2-1; D is uncertain. The germline V gene encodes CDR1 SGDLS and CDR2 YYNGEE. V was pared by 3 bases and J by 8 bases, with 12 bases between. The CDR3 length is 13 residues. This chain's CDR3 is CASSAIPRYEQFF. CDR3 DNA: TGTGCCAGCAGCGCAATCCCCCGCTATGAGCAGTTCTTC.

The V call is TRBV28, the J call TRBJ1-1; 8 nucleotides agree with TRBD1. The germline V gene encodes CDR1 MDHEN and CDR2 SYDVKM. V trimming: 4 bases; J trimming: 5 bases; junction bases outside the gene matches: 3. The CDR3 sequence is 13 residues long. The CDR3 sequence is CASSWTGRTEAFF. The CDR3 nucleotides read TGTGCCAGCAGTTGGACAGGGCGTACTGAAGCTTTCTTT.

This sequence joins TRBV18 and TRBJ2-7; weak D call: TRBD1 (5 bases). This CDR3 has 15 residues. Between the trimmed V and J ends, which lost 2 bases and 0 bases, there was a span of 11 bases. Looked up from germline, CDR1 is KGHSH and CDR2 is LQKENI. As DNA, the CDR3 is TGTGCCAGCTCACCAAACAGGCAAAGCTCCTACGAGCAGTACTTC. This gives the protein CASSPNRQSSYEQYF.

Of note for this clone: The sample has other DNA sequences that encode this CDR3 too. The chain's CDR3 is CASSPPSGSSYEQYF. For the CDR3, the DNA is TGTGCCAGCTCACCACCTAGCGGGAGCTCCTACGAGCAGTACTTC. The rearrangement joins TRBV18 to TRBJ2-7; 9 bases are a match to TRBD2. The CDR3 spans 15 residues. V lost 0 bases and J lost 0; bases outside the gene matches: 0. Germline V gene lookup returns CDR1 KGHSH and CDR2 LQKENI.